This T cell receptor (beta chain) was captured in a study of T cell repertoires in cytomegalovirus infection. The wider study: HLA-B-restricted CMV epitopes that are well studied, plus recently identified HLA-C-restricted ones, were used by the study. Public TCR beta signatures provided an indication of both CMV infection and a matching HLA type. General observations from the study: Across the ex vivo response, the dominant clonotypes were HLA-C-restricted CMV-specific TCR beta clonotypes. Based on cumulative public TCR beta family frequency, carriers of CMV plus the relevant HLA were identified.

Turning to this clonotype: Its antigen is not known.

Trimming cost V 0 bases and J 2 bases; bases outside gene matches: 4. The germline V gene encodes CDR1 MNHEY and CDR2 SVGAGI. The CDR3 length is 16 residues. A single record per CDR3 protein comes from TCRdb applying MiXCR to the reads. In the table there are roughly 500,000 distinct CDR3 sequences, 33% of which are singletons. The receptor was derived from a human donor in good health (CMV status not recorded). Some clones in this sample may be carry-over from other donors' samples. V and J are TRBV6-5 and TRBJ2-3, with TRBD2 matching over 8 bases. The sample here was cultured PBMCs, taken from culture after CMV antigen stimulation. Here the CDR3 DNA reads TGTGCCAGCAGTTACTCGAGCGGGAGTCTCACAGATACGCAGTATTTT. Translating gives CASSYSSGSLTDTQYF.